This T cell receptor (beta chain) was sequenced in a study of spatial heterogeneity in lung cancer. Study background: Each unique TCR and UMI combination was seen more than ten times on average in raw reads.

A unique molecular identifier was carried by every single TCR cDNA molecule. Via MiXCR, TCRdb re-called the 5' RACE reads, giving one row per CDR3 protein. In the table there are more than 4,500 distinct CDR3 sequences, 3.9% of which are singletons. This clonotype has a count of ten or more. The time point: sample taken at primary tumor resection. Unsorted whole RNA samples from tumor, nontumor lung or frozen PBMC were sequenced. The input for sequencing was normal lung tissue next to the tumor, taken at surgery. The source of this sequence is a male donor with early-stage non-small cell lung cancer.

The CDR3 coding sequence is TGTGCCAGCAGTCTAGCGGGGGCCCTACTCAATGAGCAGTTCTTC. Protein product: CASSLAGALLNEQFF. The gene calls are TRBV7-9 and TRBJ2-1, with 10 nucleotides matching TRBD2. CDR3 length equals 15 residues. From germline, CDR1 is SEHNR and CDR2 FQNEAQ (reference sequence). V lost 6 bases, J lost 6 bases, and 8 bases stayed unmatched.